This TCR beta chain derives from a study of blood T cell repertoires in COVID-19. Background on the study: T cells, B-cell-depleted T cells, or PBMCs provided the cDNA or gDNA that served as material.

V was trimmed by 5 bases and J by 0 bases, leaving 11 bases between them. Germline CDR1 SEHNR, CDR2 FQNEAQ (reference sequence). The length of the CDR3 is 15 residues. The protocol was immunoSEQ multiplex PCR, while the TCRdb copy is restricted to in-frame clones and leaves out a portion. Here the sample spans roughly 48,000 clones, about 86% being singletons. This clone was counted between two and nine times. This sequence joins TRBV7-9 and TRBJ1-5; perhaps TRBD1 as D (6 bases). Sequenced material: peripheral blood. The clonotype originates from a human donor in a cohort sampled during active COVID-19. The CDR3 region is CASSRTGPSNQPQHF. CDR3 sequence (DNA): TGTGCCAGCAGCCGCACAGGGCCTAGCAATCAGCCCCAGCATTTT.